This TCR beta chain was sequenced for a study of shared clonotypes between healthy human individuals. The naive CD8 subset, CD45RO-negative cells positively selected for CCR7, excluded terminally differentiated effector memory CD45RA+ cells. Those who donated, Caucasian adults without exception, all lived in Nashville, Tennessee. CDR3 length: 15 amino acids. Unmatched junction bases numbered 5, after V lost 1 base and J lost 5 bases. CDR1 LGHNA and CDR2 YNFKEQ come from the germline V gene. Sorted-subset replicate PCRs used 200 ng DNA, approximately 27,000 T cell genomes. Clones were sequenced by immunoSEQ multiplex PCR, and TCRdb holds only the in-frame ones, with some missing. The sample comprises hundreds of thousands of clones, about 96% of which are singletons, and roughly 0.12% rests with the top ten. About this clone itself: Antigen unknown.

The study's findings and limits: In general, naive subsets displayed greater estimated richness than memory subsets did.

The chain links TRBV4-2 to TRBJ2-5; 9 positions match TRBD2. The clonotype comes from a woman in her thirties in good health. The sequencing sample was made of naive CD8+ T cells sorted from blood. CDR3 DNA sequence: TGTGCCAGCAGCCAAGGGAGAAGCGGGAGGGAGACCCAGTACTTC. It codes for CASSQGRSGRETQYF.